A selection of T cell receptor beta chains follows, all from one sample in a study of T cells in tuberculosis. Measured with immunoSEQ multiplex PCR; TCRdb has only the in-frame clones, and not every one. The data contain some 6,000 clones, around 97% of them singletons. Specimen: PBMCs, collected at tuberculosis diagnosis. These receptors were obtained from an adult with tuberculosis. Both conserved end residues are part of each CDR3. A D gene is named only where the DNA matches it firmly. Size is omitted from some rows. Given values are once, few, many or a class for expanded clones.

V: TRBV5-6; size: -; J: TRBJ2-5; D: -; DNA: TGTGCCAGCAGCTCAAGCGGGCGGTACCAAGAGACCCAGTACTTC; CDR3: CASSSSGRYQETQYF
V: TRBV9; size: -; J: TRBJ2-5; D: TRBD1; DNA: TGTGCCAGCAGCGCGAGGGACAGAGAGACCCAGTACTTC; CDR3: CASSARDRETQYF
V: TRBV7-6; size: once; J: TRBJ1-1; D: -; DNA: TGTGCCAGCAGCTCCCCCGGCGCAGGGTCTGAAGCTTTCTTT; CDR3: CASSSPGAGSEAFF
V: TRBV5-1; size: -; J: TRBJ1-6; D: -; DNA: TGCGCCAGCAGCTTGGCGGCGTTCAGGGGAGCCTCACCCCTCCACTTT; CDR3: CASSLAAFRGASPLHF
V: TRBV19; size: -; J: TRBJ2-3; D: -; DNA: TGTGCCAGTAGTATAGTAGGGGCCGGCACAGATACGCAGTATTTT; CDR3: CASSIVGAGTDTQYF
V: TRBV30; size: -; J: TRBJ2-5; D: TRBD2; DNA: TGTGCCTGGAGTGTTGGGGAGGGGACCCAGTACTTC; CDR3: CAWSVGEGTQYF
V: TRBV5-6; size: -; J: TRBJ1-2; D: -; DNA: TGTGCCAGCAGCCCCGGGGGCTATGGCTACACCTTC; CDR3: CASSPGGYGYTF
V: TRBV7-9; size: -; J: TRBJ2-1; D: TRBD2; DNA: TGTGCCTGCCCAGGACTAGCGGGATACAATGAGCAGTTCTTC; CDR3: CACPGLAGYNEQFF
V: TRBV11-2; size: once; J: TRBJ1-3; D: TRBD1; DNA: TGTGCCACCTCGCCTCGGAAACTCAGGGGGGACACCATATATTTT; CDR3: CATSPRKLRGDTIYF
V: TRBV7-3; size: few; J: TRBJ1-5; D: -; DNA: TGTGCCAGCAGCTTACTTAACAGGCCACTGCCCCAGCATTTT; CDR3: CASSLLNRPLPQHF
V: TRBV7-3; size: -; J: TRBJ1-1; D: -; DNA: TGTGCCAGCAGCCCGACAGGGAACACTGAAGCTTTCTTT; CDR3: CASSPTGNTEAFF
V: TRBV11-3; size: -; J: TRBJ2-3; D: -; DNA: TGTGCCAGCAGCTCCCGGGACATACACACAGATACGCAGTATTTT; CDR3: CASSSRDIHTDTQYF
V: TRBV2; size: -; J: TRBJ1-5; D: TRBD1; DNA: TGTGCCAGCAGACCTGACAGGGTCTATAGCAATCAGCCCCAGCATTTT; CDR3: CASRPDRVYSNQPQHF
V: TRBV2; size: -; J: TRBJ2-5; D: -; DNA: TGTGCCAGCAGCCCCGAGGGACAAGAGACCCAGTACTTC; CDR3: CASSPEGQETQYF
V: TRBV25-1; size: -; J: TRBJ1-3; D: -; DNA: TGTGCCAGCAGGGGGGCGGGCACCATATATTTT; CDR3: CASRGAGTIYF
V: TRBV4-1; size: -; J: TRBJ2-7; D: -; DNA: TGCGCCAGCAGCCGTGAGACAGGGAGGCACGAGCAGTACTTC; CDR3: CASSRETGRHEQYF
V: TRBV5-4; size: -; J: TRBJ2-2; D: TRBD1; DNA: TGTGCCATCACTACAGGGGTTTCGAACACCGGGGAGCTGTTTTTT; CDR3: CAITTGVSNTGELFF
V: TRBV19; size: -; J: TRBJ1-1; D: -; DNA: TGTGCCAGTAGTCTGACCTCCGGGACACCGAACACTGAAGCTTTCTTT; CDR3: CASSLTSGTPNTEAFF
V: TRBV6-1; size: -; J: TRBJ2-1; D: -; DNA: TGTGCCAGCAGTCCCCGGACTATAGGTGAGCAGTTCTTC; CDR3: CASSPRTIGEQFF
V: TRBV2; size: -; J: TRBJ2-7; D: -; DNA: TGTGCCAGCAGTCTGAGGGACGAGCAGTACTTC; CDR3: CASSLRDEQYF
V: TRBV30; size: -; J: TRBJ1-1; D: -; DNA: TGTGCCTGGAGTGGAGACAGGTTTGAAGCTTTCTTT; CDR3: CAWSGDRFEAFF
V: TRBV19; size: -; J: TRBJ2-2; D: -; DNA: TGTGCCAGTAGTGTGGCGGGGCGCCGCACCGGGGAGCTGTTTTTT; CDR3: CASSVAGRRTGELFF
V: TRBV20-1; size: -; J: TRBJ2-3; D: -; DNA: TGCAGTGCTAGGGCGGAGGGTACGCAGTATTTT; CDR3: CSARAEGTQYF
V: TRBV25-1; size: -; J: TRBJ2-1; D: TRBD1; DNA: TGTGCCAGCAGTGAATATTTCCAACTGACTACAGGGGTGGATGAGCAGTTCTTC; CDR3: CASSEYFQLTTGVDEQFF
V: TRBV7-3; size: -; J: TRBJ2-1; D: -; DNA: TGTGCCAGCACCCAGTCGGTCGGGGGTAATGAGCAGTTCTTC; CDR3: CASTQSVGGNEQFF
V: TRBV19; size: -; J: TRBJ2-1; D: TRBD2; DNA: TGTGCCAGTACCTTCAAACCGGGAATGGGACTAGCGGGAGTCAATGAGCAGTTCTTC; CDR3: CASTFKPGMGLAGVNEQFF
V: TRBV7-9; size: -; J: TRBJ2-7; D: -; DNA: TGTGCCAGCAGCTTAGACCGGGACGAGCAGTACTTC; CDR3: CASSLDRDEQYF
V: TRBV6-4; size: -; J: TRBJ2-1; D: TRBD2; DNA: TGTGCCAGCAGCGATGGACTAGCGGGATGGAATGAGCAGTTCTTC; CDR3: CASSDGLAGWNEQFF
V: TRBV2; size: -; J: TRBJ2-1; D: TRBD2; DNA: TGTGCCAGCGCTCTACTAGCGGGCCTGTACAATGAGCAGTTCTTC; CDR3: CASALLAGLYNEQFF
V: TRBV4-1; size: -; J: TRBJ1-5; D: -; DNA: TGCGCCAGCAGCCAGGAATCAGGGGTCTCCCAACAGCCCCAGCATTTT; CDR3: CASSQESGVSQQPQHF
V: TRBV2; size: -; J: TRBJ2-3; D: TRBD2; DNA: TGTGCCAGCAGTGGGACTAGCGGCACAGATACGCAGTATTTT; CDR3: CASSGTSGTDTQYF
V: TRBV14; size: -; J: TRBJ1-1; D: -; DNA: TGTGCCAGCAGCCAAGATGAGGGTTGGGACACTGAAGCTTTCTTT; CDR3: CASSQDEGWDTEAFF
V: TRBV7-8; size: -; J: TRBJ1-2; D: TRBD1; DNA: TGTGCCAGCAGCTTGGACAGGGAGGGTGGCTACACCTTC; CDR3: CASSLDREGGYTF
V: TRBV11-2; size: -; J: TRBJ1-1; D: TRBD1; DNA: TGTGCCAGCAGCCCGAGACAGGGTCAGAACACTGAAGCTTTCTTT; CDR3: CASSPRQGQNTEAFF
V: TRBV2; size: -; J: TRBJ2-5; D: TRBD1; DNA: TGTGCCAGCACCACCGGACAGGGGGAACAAGAGACCCAGTACTTC; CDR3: CASTTGQGEQETQYF
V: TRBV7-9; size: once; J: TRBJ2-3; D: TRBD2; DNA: TGTGCCAGCAGCCTCGGACTAGCGGGAGTGGATACGCAGTATTTT; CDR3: CASSLGLAGVDTQYF
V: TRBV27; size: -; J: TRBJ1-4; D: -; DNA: TGTGCCAGCAGTTTAGTTGGCGGGGGCACTGAAAAACTGTTTTTT; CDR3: CASSLVGGGTEKLFF
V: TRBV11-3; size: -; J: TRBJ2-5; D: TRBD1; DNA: TGTGCCAGCAGCTTTGGACAGGGTCCTCAAGAGACCCAGTACTTC; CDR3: CASSFGQGPQETQYF
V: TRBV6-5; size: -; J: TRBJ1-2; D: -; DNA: TGTGCCAGCAGCGCACTGACCGGGGGTGGCTACACCTTC; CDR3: CASSALTGGGYTF
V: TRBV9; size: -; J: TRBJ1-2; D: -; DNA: TGTGCCAGCAGCGTAGAGGAACAGACTAACTATGGCTACACCTTC; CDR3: CASSVEEQTNYGYTF